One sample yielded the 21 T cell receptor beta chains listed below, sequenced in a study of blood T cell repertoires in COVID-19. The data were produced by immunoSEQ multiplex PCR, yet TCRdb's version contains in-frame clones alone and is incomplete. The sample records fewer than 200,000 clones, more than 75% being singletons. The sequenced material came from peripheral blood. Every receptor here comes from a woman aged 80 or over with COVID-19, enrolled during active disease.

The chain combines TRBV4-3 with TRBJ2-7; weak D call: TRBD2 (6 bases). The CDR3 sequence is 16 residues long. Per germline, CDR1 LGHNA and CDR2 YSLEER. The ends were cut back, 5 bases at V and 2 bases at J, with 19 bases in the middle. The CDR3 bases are TGCGCCAGCAGCTTAGACAGCGGGTTCGGGACCTACGAGCAGTACTTC. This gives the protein CASSLDSGFGTYEQYF.

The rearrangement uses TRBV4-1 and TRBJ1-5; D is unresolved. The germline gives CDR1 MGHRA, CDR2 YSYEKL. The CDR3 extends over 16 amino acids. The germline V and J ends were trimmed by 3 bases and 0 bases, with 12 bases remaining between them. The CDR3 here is CASSQEREHSNQPQHF. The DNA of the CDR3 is TGCGCCAGCAGCCAGGAAAGGGAGCATAGCAATCAGCCCCAGCATTTT.

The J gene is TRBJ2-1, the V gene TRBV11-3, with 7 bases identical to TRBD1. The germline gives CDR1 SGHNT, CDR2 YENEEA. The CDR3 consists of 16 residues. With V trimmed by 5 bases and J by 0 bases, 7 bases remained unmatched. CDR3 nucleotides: TGTGCCAGCAGCCGTACAGGGGACCCCTCCTACAATGAGCAGTTCTTC. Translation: CASSRTGDPSYNEQFF.

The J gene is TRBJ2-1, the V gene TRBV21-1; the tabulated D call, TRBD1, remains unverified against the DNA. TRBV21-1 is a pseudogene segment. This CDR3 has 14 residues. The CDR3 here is CASYKQGAQGEQFF. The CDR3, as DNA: TGTGCCAGCTATAAACAGGGGGCGCAAGGTGAGCAGTTCTTC.

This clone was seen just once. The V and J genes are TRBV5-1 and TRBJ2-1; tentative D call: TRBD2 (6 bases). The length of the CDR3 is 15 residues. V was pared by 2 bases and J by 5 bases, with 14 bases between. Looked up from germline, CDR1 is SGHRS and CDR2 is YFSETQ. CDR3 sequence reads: CASSLLLAPDNEQFF. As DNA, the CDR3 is TGCGCCAGCAGCTTACTGCTAGCGCCGGACAATGAGCAGTTCTTC.

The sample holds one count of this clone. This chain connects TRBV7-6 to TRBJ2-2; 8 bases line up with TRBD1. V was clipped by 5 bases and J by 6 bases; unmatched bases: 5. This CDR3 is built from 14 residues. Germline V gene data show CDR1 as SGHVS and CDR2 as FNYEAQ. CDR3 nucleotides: TGTGCCAGCAGCAGAGACAGGGGCCCCGGGGAGCTGTTTTTT. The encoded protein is CASSRDRGPGELFF.

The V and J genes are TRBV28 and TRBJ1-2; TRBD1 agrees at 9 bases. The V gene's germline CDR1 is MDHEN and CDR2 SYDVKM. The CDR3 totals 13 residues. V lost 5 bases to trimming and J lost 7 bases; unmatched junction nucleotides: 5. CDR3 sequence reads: CASSQRTGVGYTF. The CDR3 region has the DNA TGTGCCAGCAGTCAAAGGACAGGGGTTGGCTACACCTTC.

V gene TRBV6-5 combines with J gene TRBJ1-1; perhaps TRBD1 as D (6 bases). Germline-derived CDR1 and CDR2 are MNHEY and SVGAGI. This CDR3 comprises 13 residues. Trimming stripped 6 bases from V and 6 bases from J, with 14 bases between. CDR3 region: CASSRTASPEAFF. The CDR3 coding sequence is TGTGCCAGCAGCAGGACAGCCTCGCCTGAAGCTTTCTTT.

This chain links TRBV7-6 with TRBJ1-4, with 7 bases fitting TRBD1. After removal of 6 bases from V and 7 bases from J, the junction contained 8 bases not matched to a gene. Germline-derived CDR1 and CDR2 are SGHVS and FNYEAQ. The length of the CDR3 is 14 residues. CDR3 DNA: TGTGCCAGCAGTTCAGACAGGGTTGTTGAAAAACTGTTTTTT. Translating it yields CASSSDRVVEKLFF.

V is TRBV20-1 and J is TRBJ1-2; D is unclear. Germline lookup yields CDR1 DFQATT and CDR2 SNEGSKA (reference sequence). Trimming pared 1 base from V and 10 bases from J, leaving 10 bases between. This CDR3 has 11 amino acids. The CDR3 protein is CSARGQAPYTF. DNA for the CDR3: TGCAGTGCTAGAGGACAAGCCCCCTACACCTTC.

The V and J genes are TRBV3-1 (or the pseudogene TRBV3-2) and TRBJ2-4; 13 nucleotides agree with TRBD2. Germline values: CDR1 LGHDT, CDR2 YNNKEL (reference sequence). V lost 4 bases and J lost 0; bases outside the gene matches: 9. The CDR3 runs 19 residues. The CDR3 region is CASSPSGTSGNVAKNIQYF. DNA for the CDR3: TGTGCCAGCAGCCCTTCCGGGACTAGCGGGAACGTAGCCAAAAACATTCAGTACTTC.

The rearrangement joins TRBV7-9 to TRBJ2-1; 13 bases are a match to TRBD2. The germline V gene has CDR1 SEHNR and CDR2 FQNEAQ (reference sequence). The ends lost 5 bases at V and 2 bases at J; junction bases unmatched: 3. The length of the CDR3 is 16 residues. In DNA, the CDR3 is TGTGCCAGCAGCCCCGGGACTAGCGGGGCCTACAATGAGCAGTTCTTC. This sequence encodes CASSPGTSGAYNEQFF.

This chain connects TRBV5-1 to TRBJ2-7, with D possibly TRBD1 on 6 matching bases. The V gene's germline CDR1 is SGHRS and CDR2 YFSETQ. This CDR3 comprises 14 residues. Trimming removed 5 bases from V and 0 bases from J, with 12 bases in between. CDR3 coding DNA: TGCGCCAGCAGACGGGACATTTCCTCCTACGAGCAGTACTTC. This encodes CASRRDISSYEQYF.

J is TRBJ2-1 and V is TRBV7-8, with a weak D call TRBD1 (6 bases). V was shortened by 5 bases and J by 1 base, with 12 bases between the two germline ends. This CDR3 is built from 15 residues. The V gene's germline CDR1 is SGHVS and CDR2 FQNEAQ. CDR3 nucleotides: TGTGCCAGCAGCCTGGACAGTCCTTCCTACAATGAGCAGTTCTTC. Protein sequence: CASSLDSPSYNEQFF.

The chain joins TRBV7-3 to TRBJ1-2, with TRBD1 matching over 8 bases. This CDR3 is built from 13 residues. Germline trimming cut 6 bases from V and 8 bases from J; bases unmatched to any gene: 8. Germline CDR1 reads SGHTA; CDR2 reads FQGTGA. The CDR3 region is CASRAGQAGGYTF. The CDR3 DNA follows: TGTGCCAGCAGAGCGGGACAGGCAGGCGGCTACACCTTC.

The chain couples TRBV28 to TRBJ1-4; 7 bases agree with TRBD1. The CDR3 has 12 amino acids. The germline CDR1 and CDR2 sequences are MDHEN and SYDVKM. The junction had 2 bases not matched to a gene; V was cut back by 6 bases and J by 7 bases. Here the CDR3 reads CASRQGFEKLFF. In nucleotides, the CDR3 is TGTGCCAGCAGACAGGGGTTTGAAAAACTGTTTTTT.

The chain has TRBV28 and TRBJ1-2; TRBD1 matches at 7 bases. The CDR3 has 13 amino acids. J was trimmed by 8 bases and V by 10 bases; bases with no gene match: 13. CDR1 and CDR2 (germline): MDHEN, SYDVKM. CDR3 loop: CATPQGEGYGYTF. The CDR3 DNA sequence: TGTGCCACCCCTCAGGGGGAAGGGTACGGCTACACCTTC.

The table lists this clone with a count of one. CDR3 in amino acids: CASSQGWVTTGELFF. CDR3 nucleotide sequence: TGCGCCAGCAGCCAGGGCTGGGTGACCACCGGGGAGCTGTTTTTT. V gene TRBV4-3 combines with J gene TRBJ2-2; D gene ambiguous. Germline assignment: CDR1 LGHNA and CDR2 YSLEER. The germline V and J ends were trimmed by 3 bases and 4 bases, with 12 bases remaining between them. The CDR3 is 15 amino acids.

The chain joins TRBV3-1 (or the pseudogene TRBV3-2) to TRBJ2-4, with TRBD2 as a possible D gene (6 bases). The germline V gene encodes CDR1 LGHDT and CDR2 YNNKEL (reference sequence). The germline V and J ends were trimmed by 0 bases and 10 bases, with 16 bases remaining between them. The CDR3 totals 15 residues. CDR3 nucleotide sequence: TGTGCCAGCAGCCAAGATCGGGGCGGGACGGGTATTCAGTACTTC. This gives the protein CASSQDRGGTGIQYF.

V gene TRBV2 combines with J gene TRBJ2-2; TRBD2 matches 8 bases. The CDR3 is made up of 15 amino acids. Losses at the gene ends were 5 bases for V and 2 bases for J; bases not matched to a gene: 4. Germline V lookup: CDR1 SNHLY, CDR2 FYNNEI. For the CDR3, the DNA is TGTGCCAGCAGTTGGACTAGCAGCAACACCGGGGAGCTGTTTTTT. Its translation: CASSWTSSNTGELFF.

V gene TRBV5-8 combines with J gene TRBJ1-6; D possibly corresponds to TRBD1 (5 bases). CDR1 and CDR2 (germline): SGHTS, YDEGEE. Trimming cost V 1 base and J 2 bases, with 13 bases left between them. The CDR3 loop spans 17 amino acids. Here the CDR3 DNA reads TGTGCCAGCAGCTTGTACCAGGGAAAGGCCTATAATTCACCCCTCCACTTT. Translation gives CASSLYQGKAYNSPLHF. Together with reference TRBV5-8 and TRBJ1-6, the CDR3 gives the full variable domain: EAGVTQSPTHLIKTRGQQATLRCSPISGHTSVYWYQQALGLGLQFLLWYDEGEERNRGNFPPRFSGRQFPNYSSELNVNALELEDSALYLCASSLYQGKAYNSPLHFGNGTRLTVT.